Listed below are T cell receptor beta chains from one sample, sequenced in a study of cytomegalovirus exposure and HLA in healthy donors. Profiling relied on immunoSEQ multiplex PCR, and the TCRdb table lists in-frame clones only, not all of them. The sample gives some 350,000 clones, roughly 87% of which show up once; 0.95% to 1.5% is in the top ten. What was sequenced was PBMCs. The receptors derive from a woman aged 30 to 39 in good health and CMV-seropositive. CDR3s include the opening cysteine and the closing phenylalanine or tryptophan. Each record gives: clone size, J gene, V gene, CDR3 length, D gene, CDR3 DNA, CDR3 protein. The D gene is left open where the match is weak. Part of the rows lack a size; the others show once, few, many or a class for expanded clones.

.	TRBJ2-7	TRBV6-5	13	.	TGTGCCACCGGGGGGGGACAGGGTTACGAGCAGTACTTC	CATGGGQGYEQYF
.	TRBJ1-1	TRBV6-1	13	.	TGTGCCAGCAGCATCGGACGAGACACTGAAGCTTTCTTT	CASSIGRDTEAFF
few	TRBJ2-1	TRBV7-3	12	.	TGTGCCAGCAGCTTAAGTAGTGGTGAGCAGTTCTTC	CASSLSSGEQFF
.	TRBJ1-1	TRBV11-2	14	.	TGTGCCAGCACCCAAGGCCCAGGGAACACTGAAGCTTTCTTT	CASTQGPGNTEAFF
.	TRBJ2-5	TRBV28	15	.	TGTGCCAGCAGTGGGGAGACTAGTAGGAAAGAGACCCAGTACTTC	CASSGETSRKETQYF
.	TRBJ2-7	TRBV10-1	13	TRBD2	TGCGCCAGCCTCAACGGGGGGGCTTGTGAGCAGTACTTC	CASLNGGACEQYF
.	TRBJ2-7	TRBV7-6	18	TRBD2	TGTGCCAGCAGCTCGGCCCCTCACGGGAGCGGGGGTATCTACGAGCAGTACTTC	CASSSAPHGSGGIYEQYF
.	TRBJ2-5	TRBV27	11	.	TGTGCCAGCAGTTTCGGGAGCCGCCAGTACTTC	CASSFGSRQYF
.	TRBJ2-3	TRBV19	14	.	TGTGCCAGTAGTATATTCGAGAGCACAGATACGCAGTATTTT	CASSIFESTDTQYF
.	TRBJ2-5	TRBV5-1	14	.	TGCGCCAGCAGCCTCCAGACAGCCCAAGAGACCCAGTACTTC	CASSLQTAQETQYF
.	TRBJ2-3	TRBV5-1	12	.	TGCGCCAGCAGCACACCCACAGATACGCAGTATTTT	CASSTPTDTQYF
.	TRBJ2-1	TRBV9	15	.	TGTGCCAGCAGCGTAGGGGACCCTCTTTCGGTTGAGCAGTTCTTC	CASSVGDPLSVEQFF
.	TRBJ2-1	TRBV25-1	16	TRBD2	TGTGCCAGCAGTGAATTGCGGGGGGTCGTGGACAATGAGCAGTTCTTC	CASSELRGVVDNEQFF
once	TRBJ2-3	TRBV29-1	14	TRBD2	TGCAGCGTTGAAGGGACTAGCGGTCGGGATACGCAGTATTTT	CSVEGTSGRDTQYF
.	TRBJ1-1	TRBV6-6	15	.	TGTGCCAGCAGGAGTCCGGAGGGCTTGAACACTGAAGCTTTCTTT	CASRSPEGLNTEAFF
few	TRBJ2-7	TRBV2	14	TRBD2	TGTGCCAGCAGTGAAGGACTAGCGGTCTACGAGCAGTACTTC	CASSEGLAVYEQYF
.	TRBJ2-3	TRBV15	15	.	TGTGCCACCAGCTCCCTGATGGAGGCCCCGGATACGCAGTATTTT	CATSSLMEAPDTQYF
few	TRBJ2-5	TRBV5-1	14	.	TGCGCCAGCAGCCCCAACCGGGCAGGGGAGACCCAGTACTTC	CASSPNRAGETQYF
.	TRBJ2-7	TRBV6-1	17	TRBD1	TGTGCCAGCAGTGAGCCGAGTTTCGGGACAGGGCCCTACGAGCAGTACTTC	CASSEPSFGTGPYEQYF
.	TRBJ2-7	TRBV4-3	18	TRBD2	TGCGCCAGCAGCCAAGATCCTCAGACTAGCGGGAGGGCCAGGGAGCAGTACTTC	CASSQDPQTSGRAREQYF
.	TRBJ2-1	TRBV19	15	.	TGTGCCAGTAGTATCTTGGGGGTAGCATACAATGAGCAGTTCTTC	CASSILGVAYNEQFF
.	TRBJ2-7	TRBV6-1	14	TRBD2	TGTGCCAGCAGTGAAATAGCGGGGGCTTACGAGCAGTACTTC	CASSEIAGAYEQYF
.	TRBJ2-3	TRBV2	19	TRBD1	TGTGCCAGCAGTGAAGCGCTTGAGCAAGGGACAGGGGACCCAGATACGCAGTATTTT	CASSEALEQGTGDPDTQYF
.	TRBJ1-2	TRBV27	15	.	TGTGCCAGCAGTTGGAGCGTGAAGCGTCGTGATGGCTACACCTTC	CASSWSVKRRDGYTF
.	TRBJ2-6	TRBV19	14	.	TGTGCCAGTGGGAGGTTCTCTGGGGCCAACGTCCTGACTTTC	CASGRFSGANVLTF